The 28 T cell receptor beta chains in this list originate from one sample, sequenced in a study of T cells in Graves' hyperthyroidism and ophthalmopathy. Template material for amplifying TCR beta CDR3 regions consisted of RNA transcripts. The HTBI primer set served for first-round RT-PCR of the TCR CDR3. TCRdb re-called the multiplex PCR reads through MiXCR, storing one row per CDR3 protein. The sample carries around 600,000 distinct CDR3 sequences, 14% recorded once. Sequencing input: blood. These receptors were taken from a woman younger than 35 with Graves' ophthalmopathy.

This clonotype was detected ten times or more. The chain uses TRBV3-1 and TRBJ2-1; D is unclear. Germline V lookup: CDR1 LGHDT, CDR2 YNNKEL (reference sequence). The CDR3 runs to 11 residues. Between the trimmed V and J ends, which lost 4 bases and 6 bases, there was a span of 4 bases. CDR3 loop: CASSRLNEQFF. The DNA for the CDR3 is TGTGCCAGCAGCCGCCTCAATGAGCAGTTCTTC.

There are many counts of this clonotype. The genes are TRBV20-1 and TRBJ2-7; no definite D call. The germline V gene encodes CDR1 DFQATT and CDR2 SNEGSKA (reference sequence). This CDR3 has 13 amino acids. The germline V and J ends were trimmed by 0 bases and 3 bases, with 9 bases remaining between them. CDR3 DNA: TGCAGTGCTAGAGATAACGGATACTACGAGCAGTACTTC. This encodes CSARDNGYYEQYF.

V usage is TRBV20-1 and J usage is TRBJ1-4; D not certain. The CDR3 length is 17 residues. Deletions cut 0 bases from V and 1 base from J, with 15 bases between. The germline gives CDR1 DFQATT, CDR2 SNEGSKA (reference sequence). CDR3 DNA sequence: TGCAGTGCTAGAGATCTCTCTTCGGTCGGAACTAATGAAAAACTGTTTTTT. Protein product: CSARDLSSVGTNEKLFF.

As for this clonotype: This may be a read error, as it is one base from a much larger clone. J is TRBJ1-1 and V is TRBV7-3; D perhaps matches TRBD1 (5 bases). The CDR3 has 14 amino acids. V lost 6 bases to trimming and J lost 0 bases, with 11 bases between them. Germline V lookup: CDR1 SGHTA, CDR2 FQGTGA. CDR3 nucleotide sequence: TGTGCCAGCAGTTCGGGACGGATGAACACTGAAGCTTTCTTT. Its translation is CASSSGRMNTEAFF.

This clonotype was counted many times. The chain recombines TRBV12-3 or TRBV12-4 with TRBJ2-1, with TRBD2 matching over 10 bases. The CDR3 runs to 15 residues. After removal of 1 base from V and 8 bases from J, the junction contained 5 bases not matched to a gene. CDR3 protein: CASSLVLAGDYEQFF. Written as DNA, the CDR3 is TGTGCCAGCAGTTTAGTCCTAGCGGGAGACTATGAGCAGTTCTTC.

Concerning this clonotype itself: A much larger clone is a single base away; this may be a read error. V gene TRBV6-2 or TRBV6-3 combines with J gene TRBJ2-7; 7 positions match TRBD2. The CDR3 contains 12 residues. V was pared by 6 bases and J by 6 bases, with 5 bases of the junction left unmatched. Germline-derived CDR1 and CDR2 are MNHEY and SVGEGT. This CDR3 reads CASSEGGAEQYF. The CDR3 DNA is TGTGCCAGCAGCGAGGGAGGGGCCGAGCAGTACTTC.

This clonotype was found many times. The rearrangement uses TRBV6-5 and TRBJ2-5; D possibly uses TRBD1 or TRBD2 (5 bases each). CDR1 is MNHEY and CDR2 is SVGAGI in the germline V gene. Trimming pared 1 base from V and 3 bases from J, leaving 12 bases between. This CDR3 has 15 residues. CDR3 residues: CASSYFGAPEETQYF. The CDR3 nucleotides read TGTGCCAGCAGTTACTTCGGGGCGCCGGAAGAGACCCAGTACTTC.

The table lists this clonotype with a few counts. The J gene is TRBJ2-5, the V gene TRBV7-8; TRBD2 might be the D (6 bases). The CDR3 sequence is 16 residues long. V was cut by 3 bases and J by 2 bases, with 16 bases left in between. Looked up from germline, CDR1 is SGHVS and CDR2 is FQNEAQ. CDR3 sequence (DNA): TGTGCCAGCAGCTTGGTGGGGAGGCTACCTCAAGAGACCCAGTACTTC. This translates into CASSLVGRLPQETQYF.

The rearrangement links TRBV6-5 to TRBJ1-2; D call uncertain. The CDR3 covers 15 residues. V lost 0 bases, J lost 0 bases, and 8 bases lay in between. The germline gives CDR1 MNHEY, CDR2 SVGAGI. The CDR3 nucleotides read TGTGCCAGCAGTTACTCGTTACTGCCTAACTATGGCTACACCTTC. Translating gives CASSYSLLPNYGYTF.

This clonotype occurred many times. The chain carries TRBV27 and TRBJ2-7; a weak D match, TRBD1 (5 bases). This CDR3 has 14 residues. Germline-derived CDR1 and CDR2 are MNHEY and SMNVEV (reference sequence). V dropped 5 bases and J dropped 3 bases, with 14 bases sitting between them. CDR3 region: CASSKDRSHYEQYF. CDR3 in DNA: TGTGCCAGCAGTAAAGACAGATCCCACTACGAGCAGTACTTC.

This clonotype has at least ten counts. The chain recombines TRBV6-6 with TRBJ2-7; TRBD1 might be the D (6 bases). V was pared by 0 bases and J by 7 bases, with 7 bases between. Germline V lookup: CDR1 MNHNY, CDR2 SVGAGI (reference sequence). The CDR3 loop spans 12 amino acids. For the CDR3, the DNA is TGTGCCAGCAGTTACTCGGGGACAGAGCAGTACTTC. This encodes CASSYSGTEQYF.

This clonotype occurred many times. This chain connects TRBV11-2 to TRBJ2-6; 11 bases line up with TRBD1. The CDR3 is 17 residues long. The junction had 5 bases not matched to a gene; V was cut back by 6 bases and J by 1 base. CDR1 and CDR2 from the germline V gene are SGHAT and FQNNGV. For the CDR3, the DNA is TGTGCCAGCAGACGGGGACAGGGGGAATCTGGGGCCAACGTCCTGACTTTC. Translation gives CASRRGQGESGANVLTF.

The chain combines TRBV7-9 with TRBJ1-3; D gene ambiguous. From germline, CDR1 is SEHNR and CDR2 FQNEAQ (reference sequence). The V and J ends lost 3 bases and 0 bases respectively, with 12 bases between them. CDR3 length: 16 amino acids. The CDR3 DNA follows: TGTGCCAGCAGCTTTAGGAATTTGAGCTCTGGAAACACCATATATTTT. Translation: CASSFRNLSSGNTIYF.

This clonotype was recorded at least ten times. The CDR3 loop is CASYAGGRPWNEQFF. In DNA, the CDR3 is TGTGCCAGCTACGCGGGAGGACGCCCATGGAATGAGCAGTTCTTC. J is TRBJ2-1 and V is TRBV28, with TRBD2 matching 8 bases. The CDR3 is made up of 15 amino acids. J lost 7 bases, V lost 8 bases, and 13 bases had no gene match. Germline V gene sequence: CDR1 MDHEN, CDR2 SYDVKM.

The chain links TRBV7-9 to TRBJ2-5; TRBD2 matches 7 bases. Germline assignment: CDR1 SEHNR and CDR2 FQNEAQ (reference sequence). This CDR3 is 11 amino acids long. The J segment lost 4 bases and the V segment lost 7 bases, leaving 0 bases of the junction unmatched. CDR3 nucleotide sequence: TGTGCCAGCACTAGCGGAGAGACCCAGTACTTC. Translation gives CASTSGETQYF. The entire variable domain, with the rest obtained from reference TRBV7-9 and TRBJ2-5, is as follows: DTGVSQNPRHKITKRGQNVTFRCDPISEHNRLYWYRQTLGQGPEFLTYFQNEAQLEKSRLLSDRFSAERPKGSFSTLEIQRTEQGDSAMYLCASTSGETQYFGPGTRLLVL.

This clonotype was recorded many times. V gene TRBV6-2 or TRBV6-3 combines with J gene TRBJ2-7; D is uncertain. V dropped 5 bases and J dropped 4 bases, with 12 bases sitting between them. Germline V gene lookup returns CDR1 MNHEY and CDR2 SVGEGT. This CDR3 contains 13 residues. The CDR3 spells CASSTSIRYEQYF. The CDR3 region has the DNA TGTGCCAGCAGTACGTCCATAAGATACGAGCAGTACTTC.

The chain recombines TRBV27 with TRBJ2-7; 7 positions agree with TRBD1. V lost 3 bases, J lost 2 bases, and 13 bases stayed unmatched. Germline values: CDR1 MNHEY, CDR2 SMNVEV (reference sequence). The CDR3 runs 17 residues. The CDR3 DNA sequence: TGTGCCAGCAGTTTTAGGGGGCAGGGGTTTTTTCCCTACGAGCAGTACTTC. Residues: CASSFRGQGFFPYEQYF.

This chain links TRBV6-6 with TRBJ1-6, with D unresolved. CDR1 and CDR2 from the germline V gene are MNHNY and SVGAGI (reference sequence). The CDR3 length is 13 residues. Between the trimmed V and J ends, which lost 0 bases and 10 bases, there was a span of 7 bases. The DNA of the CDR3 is TGTGCCAGCAGTTACTCTCCTCAATCACCCCTCCACTTT. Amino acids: CASSYSPQSPLHF.

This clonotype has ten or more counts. This chain's CDR3 is CASSLELIYEQYF. As DNA, the CDR3 is TGCGCCAGCAGCTTGGAGCTTATCTACGAGCAGTACTTC. This chain joins TRBV5-1 and TRBJ2-7; no clear D. Trimming removed 0 bases from V and 3 bases from J, with 7 bases in between. This CDR3 region has 13 residues. Germline CDR1 SGHRS, CDR2 YFSETQ.

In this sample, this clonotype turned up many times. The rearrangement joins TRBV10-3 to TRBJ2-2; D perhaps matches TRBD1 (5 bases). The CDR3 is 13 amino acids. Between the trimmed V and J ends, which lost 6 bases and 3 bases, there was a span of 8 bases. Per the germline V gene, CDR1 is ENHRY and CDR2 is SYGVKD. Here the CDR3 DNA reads TGTGCCATCAGGGGCAGGGACACCGGGGAGCTGTTTTTT. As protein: CAIRGRDTGELFF.

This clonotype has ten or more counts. CDR3 nucleotides: TGCGCCAGCAGCCCCGGACTAGCGGGAGGAGCAGCTAGCACAGATACGCAGTATTTT. Translation: CASSPGLAGGAASTDTQYF. This rearrangement joins TRBV5-1 to TRBJ2-3, with 14 bases identical to TRBD2. Per germline, CDR1 SGHRS and CDR2 YFSETQ. This CDR3 contains 19 residues. V lost 4 bases and J lost 0; bases outside the gene matches: 10.

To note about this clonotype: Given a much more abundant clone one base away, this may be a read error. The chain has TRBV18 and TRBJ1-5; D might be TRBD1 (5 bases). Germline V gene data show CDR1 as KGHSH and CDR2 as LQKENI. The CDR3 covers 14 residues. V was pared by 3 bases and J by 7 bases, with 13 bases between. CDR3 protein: CASSPGGRGQPQHF. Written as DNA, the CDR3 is TGTGCCAGCTCACCGGGGGGGAGAGGACAGCCCCAGCATTTT.

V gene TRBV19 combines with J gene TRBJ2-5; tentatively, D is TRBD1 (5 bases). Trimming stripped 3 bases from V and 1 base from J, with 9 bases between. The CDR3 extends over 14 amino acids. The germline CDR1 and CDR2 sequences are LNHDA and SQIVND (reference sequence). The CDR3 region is CASSIGQGQETQYF. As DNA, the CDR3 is TGTGCCAGTAGTATCGGCCAGGGCCAAGAGACCCAGTACTTC.

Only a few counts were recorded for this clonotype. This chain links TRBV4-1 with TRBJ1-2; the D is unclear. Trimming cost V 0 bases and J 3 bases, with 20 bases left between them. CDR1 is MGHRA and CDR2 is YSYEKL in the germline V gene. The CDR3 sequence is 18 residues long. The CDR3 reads CASSQDLLTGTFDYGYTF. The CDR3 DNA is TGCGCCAGCAGCCAAGATTTACTGACCGGAACCTTTGACTATGGCTACACCTTC.

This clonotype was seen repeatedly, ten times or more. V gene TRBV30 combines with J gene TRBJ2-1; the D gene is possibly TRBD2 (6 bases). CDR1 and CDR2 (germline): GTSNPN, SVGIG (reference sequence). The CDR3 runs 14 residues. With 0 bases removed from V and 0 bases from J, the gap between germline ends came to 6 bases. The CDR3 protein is CAWSVGGSYNEQFF. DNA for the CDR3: TGTGCCTGGAGTGTGGGGGGCTCCTACAATGAGCAGTTCTTC.

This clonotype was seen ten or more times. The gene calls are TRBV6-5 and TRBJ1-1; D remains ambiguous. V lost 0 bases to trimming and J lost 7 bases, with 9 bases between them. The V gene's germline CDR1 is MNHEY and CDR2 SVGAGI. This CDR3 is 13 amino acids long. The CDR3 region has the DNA TGTGCCAGCAGTTACTCGGAGCGCGGTGAAGCTTTCTTT. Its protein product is CASSYSERGEAFF.

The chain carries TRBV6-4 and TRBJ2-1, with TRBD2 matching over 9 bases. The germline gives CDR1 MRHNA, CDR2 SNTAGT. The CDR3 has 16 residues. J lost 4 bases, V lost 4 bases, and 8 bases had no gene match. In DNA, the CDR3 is TGTGCCAGCAGTGCACGCGGACTAGCGAGTTACAATGAGCAGTTCTTC. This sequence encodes CASSARGLASYNEQFF.

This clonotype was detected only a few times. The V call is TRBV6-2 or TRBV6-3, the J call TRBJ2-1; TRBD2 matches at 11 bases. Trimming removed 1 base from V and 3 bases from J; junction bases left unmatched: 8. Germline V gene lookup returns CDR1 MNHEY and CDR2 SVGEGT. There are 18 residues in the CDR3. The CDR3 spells CASSYLLAGETFYNEQFF. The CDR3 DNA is TGTGCCAGCAGTTACTTACTAGCGGGAGAGACCTTCTACAATGAGCAGTTCTTC.